The text below deals with one TCR beta chain. The data stem from a study of identical twins. TCRdb itself ran the 5' RACE reads through MiXCR, one entry per CDR3 protein. The table shows 1.5 million to 2 million distinct CDR3 sequences, with 32% occurring only once. With 1 base removed from V and 3 bases from J, the gap between germline ends came to 21 bases. CDR3 length equals 18 residues. Germline CDR1 and CDR2: SGHDN and FVKESK. What was sequenced was cord blood. This receptor was taken from a newborn girl in good health. The chain carries TRBV14 and TRBJ1-2; D is perhaps TRBD1 (5 bases). The CDR3 DNA is TGTGCCAGCAGCCAAGGTTCTTGGGGCCCGCACCCTTACTATGGCTACACCTTC. This sequence encodes CASSQGSWGPHPYYGYTF.